This T cell receptor (beta chain) was found in a study of technical replicates of blood from a handful of donors. The ends were cut back, 4 bases at V and 1 base at J, with 8 bases in the middle. Per the germline V gene, CDR1 is SGHNT and CDR2 is YYREEE (reference sequence). The CDR3 runs to 13 residues. Using immunoSEQ multiplex PCR, the repertoire was profiled, and TCRdb retains in-frame clones only, with some absent. Of roughly 72,000 clones detected, roughly 93% appear once; the ten largest clones hold around 0.4%. The origin of this receptor is a human donor in good health. The sample taken for sequencing was T cells isolated from PBMCs. The V call is TRBV5-4, the J call TRBJ1-2; D gene ambiguous. CDR3 in DNA: TGTGCCAGCAGCGTCCGGGATAACTATGGCTACACCTTC. This sequence encodes CASSVRDNYGYTF.